This entry features one T cell receptor beta chain sequence. Its specific antigen is unknown. No base quality information exists; no much larger clone differs at one position. TCRbeta CDR3 regions were amplified from genomic DNA by means of the immunoSEQ Assay, a bias-controlled multiplex PCR. In the authors' own workflow: Within the assay, amplification of reference gene primers was used to estimate how many nucleated cells each sample contained. To quantify the absolute abundance of each unique TCRbeta CDR3 rearrangement, sequence reads were collapsed and filtered. For each sample, productive Simpson clonality was calculated as the square root of Simpson's diversity index across productive rearrangements. Sourced from immuneACCESS, this table was stored by TCRdb with only in-frame sequences that have V and J called. A share of the clones is absent; for the studies checked, an unresolved V gene accounts for under half, and the remainder has no known explanation. Clonal size and the V and J genes are those of that table, whereas D and trimming came from the DNA. The sample yields 300,000 to 400,000 clones; around nine tenths were counted once. Together, the top ten hold 2.6% of the sample.

These data are taken from a study of blood T cell repertoires in COVID-19 (dated by TCRdb to about 2020). At the level of the whole study: The collaborator samples originated in the United States, Italy and Spain and spanned the acute and convalescent phases of COVID-19. Subjects who had been exposed to COVID-19, were actively infected with it, or had recovered from it provided the deeply sampled blood TCRbeta repertoires that made up the dataset. The samples were drawn from the first 160 participants of the ongoing ImmuneRACE study and from 950 to 1,500 subjects provided by 6 global collaborators. HLA class I and class II types, where available, came from metadata supplied by the sample provider rather than from assay-based typing. Sample metadata almost always included a de-identified subject ID, COVID-19 status, age in years and sex. A freely available public database, intended as a resource for researchers studying the immune response to SARS-CoV-2, is where the repertoires were released. The material from the prospective study consisted of cDNA or gDNA derived from T cells, B-cell-depleted T cells, or PBMCs. The investigation overall reported the following: The amount of clinical and demographic metadata varied by source and participant and was provided uncurated.

Participants in the prospective study were enrolled through a virtual design, were aged roughly 18 to 90 years, and lived in 24 United States geographic areas. To assign participants to cohorts, the prospective study relied on clinical history that participants themselves reported in a screening survey and a study questionnaire. ImmuneRACE Cohort 3 recovered participants were defined by two consecutive negative NP/OP PCR tests, healthcare professional clearance, or symptom resolution. In the prospective study, mobile phlebotomists collected whole blood, serum and a nasopharyngeal or oropharyngeal swab from each participant. Additional blood draws and questionnaires over a 2-month period could optionally be provided by prospective study participants. Prospective study blood samples were shipped either frozen or at room temperature before DNA extraction. The germline V gene specifies SGHTA as CDR1 and FQGNSA as CDR2. V loses 0 bases, J loses 3 bases, and the germline ends lie 10 bases apart. The CDR3 contains 15 residues, cysteine and phenylalanine counted. Here the CDR3 DNA is all that survives: 45 bases in frame from base 1.

Specimen: PBMCs or T cells enriched from blood (not recorded which). The chain employs TRBV7-2 and TRBJ2-3, with TRBD1 perhaps the D gene, on 6 matching bases. The source of this sequence is a man aged 55 to 70 who had recovered from COVID-19. In nucleotide form, the sequence is TGTGCCAGCAGCTTAGCCTATACAGGGACAGATACGCAGTATTTT. This encodes CASSLAYTGTDTQYF.